Below are 18 T cell receptor beta chains sequenced from a single sample in a study of blood T cells in healthy people across ages. For the second PCR, which ran for about 6 to 11 cycles, a sample-barcoded 5' primer and a J-beta primer mix were used. One entry per CDR3 protein results from TCRdb running MiXCR on the 5' RACE reads. The sample contains 1.5 million to 2 million distinct CDR3 sequences, about 39% of which appear only once. The specimen was blood. These receptors were obtained from a human donor in good health.

This clonotype has more than one count but fewer than ten. The V call is TRBV7-2, the J call TRBJ2-5; 7 positions agree with TRBD2. This CDR3 contains 13 residues. V gave up 5 bases and J gave up 5 bases; unmatched junction bases: 5. CDR1 and CDR2 (germline): SGHTA, FQGNSA. DNA of the CDR3: TGTGCCAGCAGCCGGACTAGATTCGAGACCCAGTACTTC. Translation gives CASSRTRFETQYF.

The chain joins TRBV4-3 to TRBJ2-3, with D perhaps given as TRBD1 or TRBD2 (5 bases each). CDR1 and CDR2 (germline): LGHNA, YSLEER. Trimming stripped 1 base from V and 4 bases from J, with 15 bases between. This CDR3 comprises 16 residues. The CDR3 bases are TGCGCCAGCAGCCAAGCTTGGGGGAACGAGGCAGATACGCAGTATTTT. This encodes CASSQAWGNEADTQYF.

V gene TRBV20-1 combines with J gene TRBJ2-6, with D unclear. The CDR3 consists of 14 residues. Germline V lookup: CDR1 DFQATT, CDR2 SNEGSKA (reference sequence). V gave up 5 bases and J gave up 2 bases, with 10 bases separating them. The CDR3 loop reads CSAPFRTGANVLTF. The CDR3, as DNA: TGCAGTGCTCCGTTCAGAACTGGGGCCAACGTCCTGACTTTC.

This clonotype was found a few times. The V and J genes are TRBV7-9 and TRBJ2-1; D perhaps matches TRBD1 (8 bases). The CDR3 length is 17 residues. The germline V gene has CDR1 SEHNR and CDR2 FQNEAQ (reference sequence). Deletions cut 1 base from V and 4 bases from J, with 17 bases between. The CDR3 DNA reads TGTGCCAGCAGCTTAGTGGCAGGGGGCGGGGGTTACAATGAGCAGTTCTTC. This gives the protein CASSLVAGGGGYNEQFF. Full variable domain (missing parts from reference TRBV7-9 and TRBJ2-1): DTGVSQNPRHKITKRGQNVTFRCDPISEHNRLYWYRQTLGQGPEFLTYFQNEAQLEKSRLLSDRFSAERPKGSFSTLEIQRTEQGDSAMYLCASSLVAGGGGYNEQFFGPGTRLTVL.

Only a few counts were recorded for this clonotype. This sequence joins TRBV4-1 and TRBJ2-1; D unclear. This CDR3 is 15 amino acids long. CDR1 and CDR2 (germline): MGHRA, YSYEKL. V was clipped by 1 base and J by 0 bases, with 7 bases between them. CDR3 coding DNA: TGCGCCAGCAGCCAAGTCTCCAACTCCTACAATGAGCAGTTCTTC. Amino acid sequence: CASSQVSNSYNEQFF.

V is TRBV15 and J is TRBJ1-4; the D gene is possibly TRBD1 (6 bases). The CDR3 spans 16 residues. From germline, CDR1 is LNHNV and CDR2 YYDKDF (reference sequence). Deletions cut 1 base from V and 6 bases from J, with 15 bases between. This CDR3 reads CATSRGWGQTDEKLFF. DNA for the CDR3: TGTGCCACCAGCAGAGGATGGGGACAAACCGATGAAAAACTGTTTTTT.

The chain has TRBV27 and TRBJ2-3; 9 nucleotides match TRBD2. CDR1 is MNHEY, CDR2 SMNVEV, per germline (reference sequence). Trimming at V came to 8 bases and at J to 7 bases, leaving 19 bases not matched to a gene. CDR3 length: 17 amino acids. CDR3 nucleotide sequence: TGTGCCAGCGGCCGGCGAGACCGGCGGGGGGGTTCTAATACGCAGTATTTT. Translated: CASGRRDRRGGSNTQYF.

This clonotype was detected only a few times. V is TRBV6-1 and J is TRBJ1-2, with TRBD1 matching 7 bases. CDR1 and CDR2 from the germline V gene are MNHNS and SASEGT. The CDR3 runs to 15 residues. Trimming removed 2 bases from V and 4 bases from J; junction bases left unmatched: 7. The DNA for the CDR3 is TGTGCCAGCAGTGAATCGGGACAGCAATTCTATGGCTACACCTTC. Its protein product is CASSESGQQFYGYTF.

As to this clonotype: Its ends do not fully match the called genes, so a read error is possible. The gene calls are TRBV7-2 and TRBJ2-3; D remains unclear. This CDR3 is 12 amino acids long. Per germline, CDR1 SGHTA and CDR2 FQGNSA. CDR3 protein: CASSFRSDTQDF. The CDR3 DNA reads as TGTGCCAGCAGCTTTCGCTCAGATACGCAGGATTTT.

This clonotype was detected only once. V is TRBV12-3 or TRBV12-4 and J is TRBJ2-3; 12 positions match TRBD2. The CDR3 length is 16 residues. The trim removed 3 bases at V and 2 bases at J, leaving 3 bases unmatched. The CDR3 nucleotides are TGTGCCAGCAGTTTCCTAGCGGGGGGGCTCACAGATACGCAGTATTTT. Translation: CASSFLAGGLTDTQYF.

V and J are TRBV29-1 and TRBJ1-2; 10 bases are a match to TRBD1. Losses at the gene ends were 4 bases for V and 5 bases for J; bases not matched to a gene: 7. The CDR3 runs to 14 residues. Germline V lookup: CDR1 SQVTM, CDR2 ANQGSEA. This CDR3 reads CSVARTGGTYGYTF. Written as DNA, the CDR3 is TGCAGCGTTGCCCGGACAGGGGGGACTTATGGCTACACCTTC.

The V gene is TRBV29-1, the J gene TRBJ1-6, with 11 bases lining up with TRBD1. Germline CDR1 is SQVTM and CDR2 is ANQGSEA. Trimming at V came to 5 bases and at J to 7 bases, leaving 19 bases not matched to a gene. The CDR3 is made up of 19 amino acids. In DNA form, the CDR3 reads TGCAGCGTTCCCCTTACCGACAACCACCGGGACAGGGGGAATTCACCCCTCCACTTT. It is translated as CSVPLTDNHRDRGNSPLHF.

This clonotype was seen only a few times. This chain connects TRBV2 to TRBJ2-3; the D gene is possibly TRBD2 (7 bases). In germline, CDR1 is SNHLY, CDR2 FYNNEI. The CDR3 extends over 13 amino acids. V lost 8 bases and J lost 6, with 15 bases in between. The CDR3, as DNA: TGTGCCAGCGGTGCGCCGGGGGGCGATACGCAGTATTTT. It is translated as CASGAPGGDTQYF.

V usage is TRBV12-3 or TRBV12-4 and J usage is TRBJ2-4, with 8 bases aligning to TRBD1. The CDR3 totals 11 residues. V lost 6 bases, J lost 13 bases, and 5 bases stayed unmatched. The chain's CDR3 is CASSRDRRQYF. In nucleotides, the CDR3 is TGTGCCAGCAGCCGGGACAGGAGGCAGTACTTC.

On this clonotype itself: The junction shows a germline mismatch at one end, possibly a read error. The genes are TRBV7-9 and TRBJ2-1, with D unclear. This CDR3 is built from 13 residues. Germline CDR1 is SEHNR and CDR2 is FQNEAQ (reference sequence). The CDR3 sequence is CAGIGRSYNGQFF. DNA for the CDR3: TGTGCCGGCATCGGACGCTCCTACAATGGGCAGTTCTTC.

This clonotype came up a few times. J is TRBJ2-7 and V is TRBV12-3 or TRBV12-4; D gene unclear. This CDR3 comprises 13 residues. Trimming left V 4 bases short and J 2 bases short, with 9 bases between. Here the CDR3 DNA reads TGTGCCAGCAGTTACCAGGAACCCTACGAGCAGTACTTC. This gives the protein CASSYQEPYEQYF.

The table lists this clonotype with a few counts. The chain employs TRBV7-8 and TRBJ2-7, with a weak D call TRBD1 (5 bases). Germline CDR1 SGHVS, CDR2 FQNEAQ. CDR3 length: 14 amino acids. Trimming removed 5 bases from V and 3 bases from J, with 14 bases in between. Here the CDR3 reads CASSEDSSYYEQYF. CDR3 sequence (DNA): TGTGCCAGCAGCGAAGACAGCTCCTACTACGAGCAGTACTTC.

This clonotype was detected ten times or more. This chain uses TRBV10-3 with TRBJ2-3; a weak D match, TRBD2 (5 bases). The CDR3 sequence is 13 residues long. The V end was cut by 0 bases, the J end by 4 bases, with 5 bases between. Germline loops: CDR1 ENHRY, CDR2 SYGVKD. This chain's CDR3 is CAISESGADTQYF. As DNA, the CDR3 is TGTGCCATCAGTGAGTCCGGGGCAGATACGCAGTATTTT.